This TCR beta chain derives from a study of long-term antiretroviral therapy in people with HIV. The study, taken as a whole, reports: Blood sampling spanned 2004 to 2017, possibly under older ART regimens. The clones with expansion before ART were dominant in the repertoire at all time points.

With survey level as its setting, the immunoSEQ assay was v3.0. The assay was immunoSEQ multiplex PCR, and TCRdb's table has in-frame clones only and misses some. The top ten clones hold about 9.4% of a sample with 15,000 to 20,000 clones, 70% to 90% of them seen once. The CDR3 covers 17 residues. Trimming cost V 1 base and J 5 bases, with 20 bases left between them. In germline, CDR1 is SGHVS, CDR2 FQNEAQ. Note on this clone: Its antigen is not known.

Sequencing used unsorted PBMCs, obtained 0.3 years after starting antiretroviral therapy. V is TRBV7-8 and J is TRBJ2-5; weak D call: TRBD2 (6 bases). The sequence derives from a man aged 18 to 30 with HIV. The CDR3 DNA sequence: TGTGCCAGCAGCTTAGTGGCCGGGGGATCCGGCAGGGAGACCCAGTACTTC. This translates into CASSLVAGGSGRETQYF.